This T cell receptor beta chain came from a study of blood T cell repertoires in COVID-19. Looking at the study overall: COVID-19 samples from acute and convalescent phases originated in the United States, Italy and Spain. PBMCs, B-cell-depleted T cells, or T cells provided the cDNA or gDNA that made up the material.

Recruitment covered roughly 24 US areas and drew participants whose ages spanned roughly 18 to 100 years. Allocation to cohorts depended on clinical history reported by the participants. Only one count was recorded for this clone. The germline CDR1 and CDR2 sequences are MNHEY and SMNVEV (reference sequence). The CDR3 totals 15 residues. After removal of 1 base from V and 2 bases from J, the junction contained 3 bases not matched to a gene. The protocol was immunoSEQ multiplex PCR, while the TCRdb copy is restricted to in-frame clones and leaves out a portion. The sample yields around 140,000 clones, about 86% seen once.

The chain combines TRBV27 with TRBJ1-2, with 8 bases fitting TRBD1. The sample consisted of PBMCs or T cells enriched from blood (not recorded which). This receptor was obtained from a man between 40 and 49 years old with acute COVID-19. CDR3 loop: CASSLLSGGNYGYTF. CDR3 nucleotide sequence: TGTGCCAGCAGTTTATTGTCAGGGGGCAACTATGGCTACACCTTC.